This T cell receptor (beta chain) was recovered during a study of long-term antiretroviral therapy in people with HIV. There are 15 residues in the CDR3. CDR1 MNHEY and CDR2 SVGAGI come from the germline V gene. The germline V and J ends were trimmed by 6 bases and 3 bases, with 15 bases remaining between them. From each donor, at least one pre-ART PBMC sample and at least two post-ART PBMC samples were obtained. Run at survey level, the immunoSEQ assay was version v3.0. The method was immunoSEQ multiplex PCR; TCRdb's version includes in-frame clones alone and lacks a portion of them. The table records some 25,000 clones, 80% to 90% of them present only once. Points on this clone: Its target is unknown.

Overall study results and limits: Control repertoires displayed wider CDR3 length ranges than the HIV repertoires.

Here the sequenced sample was unsorted PBMCs, taken 1.2 years after starting antiretroviral therapy. The receptor was derived from a man aged 45-60 years with HIV. The chain joins TRBV6-5 to TRBJ1-5; D may be TRBD1 (6 bases). CDR3 in amino acids: CASSPDRRTNQPQHF. DNA of the CDR3: TGTGCCAGCAGCCCCGACAGGAGAACCAATCAGCCCCAGCATTTT.